This T cell receptor (beta chain) came from a study of blood T cells in healthy people across ages. Study observations and caveats: Among long-lived donors, naive CD4+ cells were more numerous and diversity higher than in aged donors. PBMCs were not sorted, which prevented a conclusive comparison of naive versus antigen-experienced cells.

Trimming pared 2 bases from V and 6 bases from J, leaving 17 bases between. CDR3 length equals 16 residues. Germline CDR1 SEHNR, CDR2 FQNEAQ (reference sequence). This clonotype has only a few counts. What it binds is not known. Every sample gave at least 5 micrograms of total RNA when it was extracted. Sample-barcoded 5' priming and a J-beta primer mix drove a second PCR of roughly 7 to 11 cycles. TCRdb independently ran MiXCR on the 5' RACE reads; one entry per CDR3 protein. The sample carries 500,000 to 600,000 distinct CDR3 sequences, approximately 27% recorded once. The receptor was isolated from a woman aged 70-85 years in good health. The chain uses TRBV7-9 and TRBJ2-1; TRBD2 might be the D (7 bases). The material sequenced was blood. DNA of the CDR3: TGTGCCAGCAGCTTAATCGGACTAGGGGGGGGCAATGAGCAGTTCTTC. It encodes CASSLIGLGGGNEQFF.